What follows are 22 T cell receptor beta chains derived from one specimen sequenced in a study of cytomegalovirus exposure and HLA in healthy donors. Vbeta (60) and Jbeta (13) primers were used in the PCR. Sequencing used immunoSEQ multiplex PCR; TCRdb keeps in-frame clones, though not all of them. The data show 200,000 to 250,000 clones, 78% seen once. Material for sequencing was PBMCs. The receptor set was obtained from a male donor in good health and CMV-seronegative.

The sample holds a few counts of this clone. The CDR3 here is CASSQSGPNEKLFF. CDR3 nucleotide sequence: TGCGCCAGCAGCCAATCAGGCCCTAATGAAAAACTGTTTTTT. The rearrangement joins TRBV4-1 to TRBJ1-4; D not certain. Germline CDR1 and CDR2: MGHRA and YSYEKL. This CDR3 spans 14 amino acids. V shed 2 bases and J shed 3 bases, with 7 bases lying between them.

The rearrangement uses TRBV4-2 and TRBJ2-3; TRBD2 might be the D (6 bases). The CDR3 is made up of 16 amino acids. Trimming left V 0 bases short and J 3 bases short, with 13 bases between. The germline gives CDR1 LGHNA, CDR2 YNFKEQ. CDR3 protein: CASSQDRGAGTDTQYF. DNA for the CDR3: TGTGCCAGCAGCCAAGATCGCGGGGCGGGGACAGATACGCAGTATTTT.

V usage is TRBV7-2 and J usage is TRBJ1-2, with TRBD1 as a possible D gene (6 bases). The CDR3 is 15 residues long. Germline CDR1 is SGHTA and CDR2 is FQGNSA. Deletions cut 0 bases from V and 7 bases from J, with 15 bases between. CDR3 nucleotides: TGTGCCAGCAGCTTAGCGGGGGCAGGGAATGGTGGCTACACCTTC. Residues: CASSLAGAGNGGYTF.

The V gene is TRBV2, the J gene TRBJ2-7; 8 bases are shared with TRBD1. The CDR3 extends over 16 amino acids. Trimming removed 2 bases from V and 3 bases from J; junction bases left unmatched: 9. Germline assignment: CDR1 SNHLY and CDR2 FYNNEI. Here the CDR3 DNA reads TGTGCCAGCAGTGAATGGCTCGGGACAGGTTTCTACGAGCAGTACTTC. The encoded protein is CASSEWLGTGFYEQYF.

J is TRBJ2-1 and V is TRBV7-3, with TRBD2 matching 8 bases. J was trimmed by 3 bases and V by 2 bases; bases with no gene match: 3. This CDR3 is 15 amino acids long. The V gene's germline CDR1 is SGHTA and CDR2 FQGTGA. This CDR3 is CASSLSSGLYNEQFF. CDR3 nucleotides: TGTGCCAGCAGCTTATCTAGCGGGCTCTACAATGAGCAGTTCTTC.

The chain carries TRBV7-9 and TRBJ1-1; D not certain. The CDR3 sequence is 15 residues long. The V end was cut by 4 bases, the J end by 1 base, with 13 bases between. The germline gives CDR1 SEHNR, CDR2 FQNEAQ (reference sequence). The CDR3 DNA reads TGTGCCAGCAGCTACTTCGGCAGGAAGAACACTGAAGCTTTCTTT. It is translated as CASSYFGRKNTEAFF.

CDR3 protein: CASRESGTGGGDTQYF. Here the CDR3 DNA reads TGTGCCAGCAGAGAAAGTGGGACAGGGGGAGGAGATACGCAGTATTTT. V and J are TRBV6-1 and TRBJ2-3; 11 positions match TRBD1. This CDR3 has 16 residues. Germline V gives CDR1 MNHNS, CDR2 SASEGT. V shed 6 bases, J shed 5 bases, and the junction held 10 bases outside the gene matches.

V gene TRBV9 combines with J gene TRBJ1-4, with D perhaps matching TRBD1 (6 bases). The CDR3 is made up of 14 amino acids. V shed 4 bases and J shed 8 bases, with 15 bases lying between them. In germline, CDR1 is SGDLS, CDR2 YYNGEE. CDR3: CASSTGFVGEKLFF. The CDR3 DNA follows: TGTGCCAGCAGCACAGGGTTTGTAGGCGAAAAACTGTTTTTT.

The chain joins TRBV5-6 to TRBJ2-5; 7 bases match TRBD2. With V trimmed by 4 bases and J by 5 bases, 5 bases remained unmatched. This CDR3 is 13 amino acids long. The germline CDR1 and CDR2 sequences are SGHDT and YYEEEE. CDR3 DNA: TGTGCCAGCAGCGATGGACTAGTTGAGACCCAGTACTTC. It codes for CASSDGLVETQYF.

V is TRBV29-1 and J is TRBJ2-1, with TRBD1 matching over 8 bases. Unmatched junction bases numbered 9, after V lost 3 bases and J lost 2 bases. The length of the CDR3 is 16 residues. Germline V gives CDR1 SQVTM, CDR2 ANQGSEA. CDR3 loop: CSVDEGETGAYNEQFF. The CDR3 DNA is TGCAGCGTTGACGAAGGGGAGACAGGGGCCTACAATGAGCAGTTCTTC.

On this clone: The sample has other DNA sequences that encode this CDR3 too. CDR3 sequence: CASSFHYEQYF. Here the CDR3 DNA reads TGTGCCAGCAGCTTCCACTACGAGCAGTACTTC. V gene TRBV7-9 combines with J gene TRBJ2-7; D is uncertain. The CDR3 is 11 residues long. CDR1 and CDR2 from the germline V gene are SEHNR and FQNEAQ (reference sequence). Deletions cut 3 bases from V and 3 bases from J, with 3 bases between. The full variable domain, completed using reference TRBV7-9 and TRBJ2-7, is DTGVSQNPRHKITKRGQNVTFRCDPISEHNRLYWYRQTLGQGPEFLTYFQNEAQLEKSRLLSDRFSAERPKGSFSTLEIQRTEQGDSAMYLCASSFHYEQYFGPGTRLTVT.

The rearrangement uses TRBV28 and TRBJ1-2, with 9 bases matching TRBD1. CDR1 is MDHEN and CDR2 is SYDVKM in the germline V gene. The CDR3 runs 18 residues. V lost 5 bases to trimming and J lost 9 bases; unmatched junction nucleotides: 22. CDR3 DNA: TGTGCCAGCAGTGACCCGGGACAGGGAGGCAAGAACGGGTGGCGCTACACCTTC. This sequence encodes CASSDPGQGGKNGWRYTF.

CDR3 residues: CASSLTGVSNQPQHF. DNA of the CDR3: TGCGCCAGCAGCCTTACAGGGGTCAGCAATCAGCCCCAGCATTTT. The chain has TRBV4-1 and TRBJ1-5, with TRBD1 matching 7 bases. The germline V gene encodes CDR1 MGHRA and CDR2 YSYEKL. This CDR3 comprises 15 residues. V dropped 4 bases and J dropped 1; count of bases not matched to a gene: 4.

The rearrangement joins TRBV5-1 to TRBJ2-7; possibly TRBD1 for D (6 bases). Germline V CDR1 and CDR2: SGHRS, YFSETQ. The CDR3 is 15 residues long. V shed 4 bases and J shed 2 bases, with 16 bases lying between them. DNA of the CDR3: TGCGCCAGCAGCGTCCGGGACACAGCTACCTACGAGCAGTACTTC. Translated: CASSVRDTATYEQYF.

V and J are TRBV29-1 and TRBJ1-5; 9 bases align to TRBD1. Germline assignment: CDR1 SQVTM and CDR2 ANQGSEA. V shed 7 bases and J 5 bases; nucleotides not matched to a gene: 6. This CDR3 has 13 residues. This CDR3 reads CSAGTGRDQPQHF. The CDR3 region has the DNA TGCAGCGCGGGGACAGGGAGGGATCAGCCCCAGCATTTT.

This clone was counted ten times or more. V and J are TRBV7-8 and TRBJ2-2; possible D gene TRBD1, 5 bases. The V end was cut by 4 bases, the J end by 1 base, with 25 bases between. Per the germline V gene, CDR1 is SGHVS and CDR2 is FQNEAQ. The length of the CDR3 is 20 residues. The CDR3 region is CASSSSRAAVRRLNTGELFF. In DNA, the CDR3 is TGTGCCAGCAGCTCCTCCAGGGCTGCGGTACGAAGGTTGAACACCGGGGAGCTGTTTTTT.

The J gene is TRBJ2-7, the V gene TRBV18, with D possibly being TRBD1 (6 bases). Trimming removed 6 bases at V and 2 bases at J, with 14 bases between. Germline loops: CDR1 KGHSH, CDR2 LQKENI. CDR3 length: 14 amino acids. DNA of the CDR3: TGTGCCAGCTCTCCAGGGACATCCGCCTACGAGCAGTACTTC. Residues: CASSPGTSAYEQYF.

Only one count was recorded for this clone. In nucleotides, the CDR3 is TGTGCCAGCAGCCCCCGACGGACTTCCTACGAGCAGTACTTC. Translation: CASSPRRTSYEQYF. This chain joins TRBV11-1 and TRBJ2-7, with D tentatively TRBD2 (5 bases). Germline lookup yields CDR1 SGHAT and CDR2 FQDESV (reference sequence). Trimming cost V 5 bases and J 1 base, with 12 bases left between them. CDR3 length equals 14 residues.

This chain connects TRBV11-3 to TRBJ2-1, with 8 bases lining up with TRBD2. The CDR3 contains 17 residues. The germline gives CDR1 SGHNT, CDR2 YENEEA. Losses at the gene ends were 0 bases for V and 5 bases for J; bases not matched to a gene: 9. The CDR3, as DNA: TGTGCCAGCAGCTTAGATCTTCGGGCTAGCGGGCACAATGAGCAGTTCTTC. Its translation is CASSLDLRASGHNEQFF.

This sequence joins TRBV19 and TRBJ2-3, with 9 bases matching TRBD2. V was clipped by 9 bases and J by 1 base; unmatched bases: 17. The CDR3 consists of 18 residues. The germline gives CDR1 LNHDA, CDR2 SQIVND (reference sequence). In DNA, the CDR3 is TGTGCCAGATTTAAGCTAGCGGGACGGGAAGGTTGCACAGATACGCAGTATTTT. It specifies CARFKLAGREGCTDTQYF.

The chain uses TRBV7-9 and TRBJ2-5; D is perhaps TRBD2 (7 bases). CDR3 length: 14 residues. The germline V gene encodes CDR1 SEHNR and CDR2 FQNEAQ (reference sequence). The germline V and J ends were trimmed by 3 bases and 5 bases, with 13 bases remaining between them. CDR3: CASSFGGRGETQYF. CDR3 DNA: TGTGCCAGCAGCTTCGGGGGGCGCGGGGAGACCCAGTACTTC.

The V call is TRBV6-5, the J call TRBJ1-2, with D perhaps matching TRBD1 (5 bases). This CDR3 is 12 amino acids long. From germline, CDR1 is MNHEY and CDR2 SVGAGI. V was pared by 7 bases and J by 4 bases, with 10 bases between. This CDR3 is CASISTAYGYTF. The CDR3 region has the DNA TGTGCCAGCATTTCGACAGCCTATGGCTACACCTTC.